This T cell receptor (beta chain) was found in a study of T cell repertoires and HLA-DP antigens. Across the study: Two male donors and one female donor spanned ages 18-to-29 through 60-to-69.

The primer mix covered 54 TRBV segments and 13 TRBJ segments. The table came from immunoSEQ multiplex PCR; TCRdb's copy has only in-frame clones and leaves some out. The profile shows around 90,000 clones, approximately 89% of them singletons. On this clone: The antigen is unknown.

Study-level points and caveats: Clones undetected before culture averaged approximately 35% against one allele and roughly 53% against the other.

The CDR3 is 17 residues long. Germline trimming cut 3 bases from V and 3 bases from J; bases unmatched to any gene: 10. Germline CDR1 reads MNHEY; CDR2 reads SMNVEV (reference sequence). The chain combines TRBV27 with TRBJ2-2, with 7 nucleotides matching TRBD2. Sequencing input: CD4+ T cells from PBMCs. This receptor was obtained from a man over 45 in good health and CMV-seronegative. CDR3 DNA sequence: TGTGCCAGCAGTTTTGCGCGGGAGAGGGCAGACACCGGGGAGCTGTTTTTT. Its protein product is CASSFARERADTGELFF.